This paragraph covers one T cell receptor delta chain sequence. No cognate antigen has been identified for it. Base qualities are not at hand, and no much larger clone is one base apart. This sample is drawn from a study of Vδ1+ human thymocytes listed by TCRdb under 2018. Broadly, across the study: As a data resource, the study described the mRNA-level TRG and TRD CDR3 repertoires of highly purified Vdelta1+ thymocytes obtained from young children. Validation of the multiplex-based CDR3 amplicon strategy against 5'RACE-based CDR3 amplicon generation methods had been performed previously. Beyond this particular receptor, the publication reports: Because no clustering by age or sex was seen, donors were not stratified by age or sex in the analyses. The use of highly purified populations and single-cell validation was advised by the authors, since misinterpretation of bulk repertoire data could be caused by unexpected Vdelta2 sequences. Although sort purity was high, about 22% of thymic TRD sequences were Vdelta2 (with a few Vdelta3), in contrast to the peripheral blood Vdelta1+ controls. The thymic TRG and TRD repertoires appeared highly polyclonal, with Gaussian CDR3 length distributions, in contrast to the oligoclonal repertoires of peripheral blood. Many TRG clonotypes were found to be shared between donors (up to about 7x10^3), whereas TRD repertoires were found to be essentially private (max 116 shared).

RNA extraction was carried out with the RNeasy mini kit, and reverse transcription was then done using Superscript III. Multiplex PCR was used to generate CDR3 amplicons, with pooled V-gene forward primers and a constant-region reverse primer carrying Illumina adaptor overhangs. Amplicons were gel-purified, then indexed with Nextera index primers over around 8 extra PCR cycles and purified with AMPure XP beads. Sequencing of the libraries was done on an Illumina MiSeq using paired-end 250 bp reads, dual indexing and a roughly 20% PhiX spike-in. The paper's data handling went like this. FastQC was used to check read quality, and ea-utils fastq-join was used to merge TRG read pairs. Sequences were annotated with IMGT/HighV-QUEST, keeping only productive sequences with unambiguous V-gene assignment; clonotypes were defined by identical CDR3 sequence. Downstream analysis used VDJtools 1.1.1, tcR 2.2.3, Treemap and vegan Shannon diversity in R 3.4.4. TCRdb reprocessed the public reads with the caller CATT; rows with the same DNA were merged afterwards. The V and J calls follow TCRdb's processing rather than the paper's. Within this sample are more than 50,000 delta-chain clones, with about 16% of them counted one time only. The leading ten clones occupy 0.5% of the sample.

V sheds 3 bases and J sheds 0 bases, leaving 14 bases between their ends. The CDR3 sequence holds 16 residues, the cysteine and phenylalanine included. Kept here is only the CDR3 DNA, which spans 48 bases and is read in frame from base 1. The germline V gene yields TSWWSYY for CDR1 and QGS for CDR2. Thymic samples were depleted of alphabeta T cells, then CD3+ TCRVdelta1+ TCRVdelta2- thymocytes were FACS-sorted. A purity of roughly 97% to 99.6% was achieved for sorted Vdelta1+ thymocytes. The thymic specimens were obtained from fewer than ten paediatric patients, aged about 5 days to 17 months, who were having corrective cardiac surgery. After the thymic tissue was dispersed, mononuclear cells were isolated using a Histopaque-1077 density gradient. The staining antibodies were anti-TCRVdelta1 clone TS8.2, anti-TCRVdelta2 clone B6, anti-CD3 clone HIT3a and anti-TCRalphabeta clone IP26.

The sequence came from a boy younger than two who had congenital heart surgery. Sequenced: Vdelta1+ gamma-delta thymocytes from the thymus. The meaning of the sample's cell subset or site label: FACS-sorted CD3+ TCRalphabeta- TCRVdelta1+ TCRVdelta2- thymocytes. The chain is made from TRDV1 and TRDJ1, with the D gene too uncertain to name. The nucleotide sequence is TGTGCTCTTGGGGATCCTGACCCTCCGTACACCGATAAACTCATCTTT. Its translation reads: CALGDPDPPYTDKLIF.